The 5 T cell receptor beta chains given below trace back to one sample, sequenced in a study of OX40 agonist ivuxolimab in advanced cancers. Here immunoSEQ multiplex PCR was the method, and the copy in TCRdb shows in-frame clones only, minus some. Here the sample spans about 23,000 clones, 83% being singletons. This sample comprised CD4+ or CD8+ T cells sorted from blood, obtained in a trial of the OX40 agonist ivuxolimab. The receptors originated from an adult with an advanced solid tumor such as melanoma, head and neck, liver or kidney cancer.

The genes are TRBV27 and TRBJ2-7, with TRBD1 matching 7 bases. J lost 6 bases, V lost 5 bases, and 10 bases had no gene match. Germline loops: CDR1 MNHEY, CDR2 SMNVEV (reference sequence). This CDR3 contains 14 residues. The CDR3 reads CASSPGTDGGEQYF. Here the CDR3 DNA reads TGTGCCAGCAGTCCTGGGACAGACGGTGGCGAGCAGTACTTC.

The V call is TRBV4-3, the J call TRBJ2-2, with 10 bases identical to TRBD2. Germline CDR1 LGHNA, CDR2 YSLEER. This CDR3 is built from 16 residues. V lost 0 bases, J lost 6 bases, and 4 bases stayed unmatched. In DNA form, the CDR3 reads TGCGCCAGCAGCCAAGACCTAGCGGGGGAATCCGGGGAGCTGTTTTTT. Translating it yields CASSQDLAGESGELFF.

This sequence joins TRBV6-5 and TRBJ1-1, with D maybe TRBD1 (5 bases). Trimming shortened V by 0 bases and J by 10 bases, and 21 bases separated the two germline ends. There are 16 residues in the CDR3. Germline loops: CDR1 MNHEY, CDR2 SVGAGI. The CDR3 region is CASSYSAVGRPRAAFF. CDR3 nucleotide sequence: TGTGCCAGCAGTTACTCGGCGGTGGGACGGCCGAGGGCAGCTTTCTTT.

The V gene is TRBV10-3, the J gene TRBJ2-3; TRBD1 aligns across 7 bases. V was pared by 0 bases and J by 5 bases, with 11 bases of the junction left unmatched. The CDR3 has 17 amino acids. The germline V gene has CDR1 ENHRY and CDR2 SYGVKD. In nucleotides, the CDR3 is TGTGCCATCAGTGAGTCGGAGCGGACAGGCGGCGGAGATACGCAGTATTTT. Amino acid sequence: CAISESERTGGGDTQYF.

The CDR3 reads CASSLGTTSTDTQYF. In DNA, the CDR3 is TGTGCCAGCAGCTTAGGGACAACTAGCACAGATACGCAGTATTTT. The rearrangement joins TRBV11-2 to TRBJ2-3, with D perhaps TRBD1 (5 bases). V shed 1 base and J shed 0 bases, with 8 bases lying between them. This CDR3 region has 15 residues. The germline V gene has CDR1 SGHAT and CDR2 FQNNGV.